This passage covers 27 T cell receptor beta chains from one sample sequenced in a study of cytomegalovirus exposure and HLA in healthy donors. The assay was immunoSEQ multiplex PCR, and TCRdb's table has in-frame clones only and misses some. The data contain around 220,000 clones, around 88% of them seen just once; the ten biggest clones take up over 2.5%. Input material: PBMCs. Receptors were obtained from a young woman in good health and CMV-seronegative.

The chain couples TRBV2 to TRBJ2-7; the D gene is possibly TRBD1 (8 bases). The V gene lost 6 bases and the J gene lost 5 bases, with 32 bases spanning the gap. Germline V CDR1 and CDR2: SNHLY, FYNNEI. The CDR3 totals 19 residues. CDR3 sequence reads: CASRREDRVFDLGTNEQYF. CDR3 DNA: TGTGCCAGCAGACGAGAGGACAGGGTTTTTGATCTCGGGACTAACGAGCAGTACTTC.

This clone was picked up a small number of times. The chain recombines TRBV27 with TRBJ2-7; 9 positions match TRBD1. The CDR3 sequence is 15 residues long. V trimming: 5 bases; J trimming: 3 bases; junction bases outside the gene matches: 8. Per germline, CDR1 MNHEY and CDR2 SMNVEV (reference sequence). The CDR3 nucleotides read TGTGCCAGCAGTATCACCGGGACAGGGTTCTACGAGCAGTACTTC. Its protein is CASSITGTGFYEQYF.

This clone was seen only a few times. The chain carries TRBV7-2 and TRBJ2-1, with 9 bases identical to TRBD2. The V segment lost 9 bases and the J segment 6 bases; nucleotides outside the gene matches: 3. Germline loops: CDR1 SGHTA, CDR2 FQGNSA. The CDR3 loop spans 12 amino acids. The CDR3 bases are TGTGCCAGTGGGACTAGCAGCAATGAGCAGTTCTTC. It codes for CASGTSSNEQFF. The variable domain in full, with the rest retrieved from reference TRBV7-2 and TRBJ2-1, is GAGVSQSPSNKVTEKGKDVELRCDPISGHTALYWYRQSLGQGLEFLIYFQGNSAPDKSGLPSDRFSAERTGGSVSTLTIQRTQQEDSAVYLCASGTSSNEQFFGPGTRLTVL.

V and J are TRBV9 and TRBJ2-5; D might be TRBD1 (5 bases). Germline V gives CDR1 SGDLS, CDR2 YYNGEE. Trimming pared 0 bases from V and 5 bases from J, leaving 11 bases between. This CDR3 spans 14 amino acids. CDR3 sequence: CASSVGGRGETQYF. CDR3 in DNA: TGTGCCAGCAGCGTAGGGGGAAGGGGTGAGACCCAGTACTTC.

This clone has more than one count but fewer than ten. The chain couples TRBV7-6 to TRBJ1-1; TRBD1 matches at 8 bases. This CDR3 region has 13 residues. Per the germline V gene, CDR1 is SGHVS and CDR2 is FNYEAQ. The junction had 6 bases not matched to a gene; V was cut back by 11 bases and J by 1 base. The CDR3 here is CALRTGRNTEAFF. CDR3 bases: TGTGCCCTCCGGACAGGGCGGAACACTGAAGCTTTCTTT. The full variable domain, rest sourced from reference TRBV7-6 and TRBJ1-1, is GAGVSQSPRYKVTKRGQDVALRCDPISGHVSLYWYRQALGQGPEFLTYFNYEAQQDKSGLPNDRFSAERPEGSISTLTIQRTEQRDSAMYRCALRTGRNTEAFFGQGTRLTVV.

V and J are TRBV27 and TRBJ2-7, with a tentative D call TRBD2 (6 bases). The CDR3 totals 15 residues. Germline CDR1 reads MNHEY; CDR2 reads SMNVEV (reference sequence). V was trimmed by 5 bases and J by 7 bases, leaving 21 bases between them. In DNA, the CDR3 is TGTGCCAGCAGTGCCGGGGGAACATCTCTACGGGAGCAGTACTTC. It codes for CASSAGGTSLREQYF.

V usage is TRBV5-6 and J usage is TRBJ2-1, with 9 bases matching TRBD1. There are 16 residues in the CDR3. With V trimmed by 4 bases and J by 1 base, 6 bases remained unmatched. Germline lookup yields CDR1 SGHDT and CDR2 YYEEEE. The CDR3 reads CASSLGTGPSYNEQFF. The CDR3 DNA sequence: TGTGCCAGCAGCCTGGGGACAGGGCCTTCCTACAATGAGCAGTTCTTC.

In DNA form, the CDR3 reads TGTGCCAGCAGTTACTCCGGGGTATACACCTTC. Translation gives CASSYSGVYTF. The chain has TRBV6-6 and TRBJ1-2; D is unclear. This CDR3 is built from 11 residues. Germline V gene data show CDR1 as MNHNY and CDR2 as SVGAGI (reference sequence). V was trimmed by 0 bases and J by 11 bases, leaving 7 bases between them.

The rearrangement links TRBV28 to TRBJ1-1; TRBD1 might be the D (5 bases). Germline V lookup: CDR1 MDHEN, CDR2 SYDVKM. With 3 bases removed from V and 0 bases from J, the gap between germline ends came to 11 bases. The CDR3 is 15 amino acids. In DNA form, the CDR3 reads TGTGCCAGCAGTTTCGGAGGAGGGGTGAACACTGAAGCTTTCTTT. Amino acid sequence: CASSFGGGVNTEAFF.

The chain carries TRBV5-1 and TRBJ2-7; the D is unclear. Trimming stripped 0 bases from V and 5 bases from J, with 12 bases between. The CDR3 loop spans 14 amino acids. CDR1 and CDR2 (germline): SGHRS, YFSETQ. The CDR3 DNA reads TGCGCCAGCAGCTTGGTTTTAAAAGAGGACGAGCAGTACTTC. It yields the protein CASSLVLKEDEQYF.

This clone was seen once. The chain couples TRBV5-1 to TRBJ2-1; 8 bases fit TRBD2. J gave up 0 bases and V 3 bases, and 5 bases lay outside the gene matches. Germline V CDR1 and CDR2: SGHRS, YFSETQ. The CDR3 spans 16 residues. CDR3 nucleotide sequence: TGCGCCAGCAGCTGGACTAGCCGGAGCTCCTACAATGAGCAGTTCTTC. Amino acids: CASSWTSRSSYNEQFF.

This clone came up once. CDR3 DNA sequence: TGTGCCAGCTCACCAGGCCAGCCTACAAACGGGAATCAGCCCCAGCATTTT. It is translated as CASSPGQPTNGNQPQHF. The gene calls are TRBV18 and TRBJ1-5; D uncertain. Looked up from germline, CDR1 is KGHSH and CDR2 is LQKENI. Trimming removed 2 bases from V and 4 bases from J, with 18 bases in between. CDR3 length equals 17 residues.

The rearrangement joins TRBV9 to TRBJ1-1, with TRBD1 matching over 9 bases. CDR3 length: 14 amino acids. V was clipped by 4 bases and J by 10 bases; unmatched bases: 11. CDR1 and CDR2 (germline): SGDLS, YYNGEE. The CDR3 sequence is CASSPGTGLVGAFF. The CDR3 nucleotides read TGTGCCAGCAGCCCCGGGACAGGGCTGGTTGGAGCTTTCTTT.

The chain combines TRBV4-1 with TRBJ2-7, with D possibly TRBD1 on 6 matching bases. Germline V gene data show CDR1 as MGHRA and CDR2 as YSYEKL. There are 15 residues in the CDR3. V lost 3 bases and J lost 0, with 12 bases in between. The CDR3 nucleotides read TGCGCCAGCAGCCAGACAGGCTCGAGCTCCTACGAGCAGTACTTC. Translating gives CASSQTGSSSYEQYF.

The chain combines TRBV19 with TRBJ2-7; TRBD1 agrees at 9 bases. J gave up 3 bases and V 5 bases, and 2 bases lay outside the gene matches. There are 13 residues in the CDR3. Germline values: CDR1 LNHDA, CDR2 SQIVND (reference sequence). The chain's CDR3 is CASSWTGDYEQYF. In DNA, the CDR3 is TGTGCCAGTAGTTGGACAGGGGACTACGAGCAGTACTTC.

CDR3 DNA: TGTGCCAGCAGCTTAGTCCCGGGTGATCTATCCACCGGGGAGCTGTTTTTT. Protein product: CASSLVPGDLSTGELFF. The chain carries TRBV7-9 and TRBJ2-2; D not resolved. The CDR3 has 17 amino acids. The V gene lost 1 base and the J gene lost 4 bases, with 16 bases spanning the gap. Germline V CDR1 and CDR2: SEHNR, FQNEAQ (reference sequence).

The chain carries TRBV25-1 and TRBJ1-2; tentatively, D is TRBD1 (6 bases). Trimming took off 5 bases at V and 4 bases at J, with 14 bases between the two ends. Germline V gene data show CDR1 as MGHDK and CDR2 as SYGVNS. CDR3 length equals 14 residues. The CDR3 is CASSRGARSYGYTF. CDR3 bases: TGTGCCAGCAGTCGGGGGGCGCGTAGCTATGGCTACACCTTC.

The count of this clone is one. The J gene is TRBJ2-6, the V gene TRBV6-6; 9 nucleotides line up with TRBD1. CDR3 length: 14 residues. V lost 4 bases to trimming and J lost 12 bases; unmatched junction nucleotides: 7. From germline, CDR1 is MNHNY and CDR2 SVGAGI (reference sequence). The CDR3 reads CASSSFGTGTVLTF. The DNA of the CDR3 is TGTGCCAGCAGTTCTTTCGGGACAGGGACCGTCCTGACTTTC.

The rearrangement uses TRBV5-4 and TRBJ2-3, with unresolved D. Germline assignment: CDR1 SGHNT and CDR2 YYREEE (reference sequence). V was clipped by 4 bases and J by 0 bases, with 3 bases between them. The CDR3 contains 12 residues. The CDR3: CASSPSTDTQYF. The DNA of the CDR3 is TGTGCCAGCAGCCCAAGCACAGATACGCAGTATTTT.

The chain carries TRBV27 and TRBJ2-2; 7 bases line up with TRBD2. J was trimmed by 6 bases and V by 5 bases; bases with no gene match: 9. The germline V gene has CDR1 MNHEY and CDR2 SMNVEV (reference sequence). CDR3 length: 15 amino acids. CDR3 region: CASSPGWGRAGELFF. The CDR3 DNA is TGTGCCAGCAGTCCCGGGTGGGGGAGGGCCGGGGAGCTGTTTTTT.

Concerning this clone itself: This may come from a read error, since a much larger clone is one base off. The chain combines TRBV6-5 with TRBJ1-2; 7 bases are a match to TRBD1. Trimming removed 6 bases from V and 5 bases from J; junction bases left unmatched: 0. Germline values: CDR1 MNHEY, CDR2 SVGAGI. The CDR3 has 11 residues. The CDR3: CASRTGYGYTF. The CDR3 nucleotides read TGTGCCAGCAGGACAGGGTATGGCTACACCTTC.

This clone was seen only once. This chain uses TRBV29-1 with TRBJ2-2; 7 bases agree with TRBD1. The junction had 4 bases not matched to a gene; V was cut back by 8 bases and J by 4 bases. The CDR3 is 12 residues long. The germline V gene has CDR1 SQVTM and CDR2 ANQGSEA. The CDR3 nucleotides are TGCAGCATGAGACAGGGCACCGGGGAGCTGTTTTTT. Protein: CSMRQGTGELFF.

The gene calls are TRBV7-9 and TRBJ1-2, with 8 bases lining up with TRBD1. CDR3 size: 16 residues. V shed 7 bases and J 6 bases; nucleotides not matched to a gene: 16. CDR1 is SEHNR and CDR2 is FQNEAQ in the germline V gene (reference sequence). The CDR3 region is CASTPVTQGARHGYTF. CDR3 DNA: TGTGCCAGCACCCCGGTTACCCAGGGGGCTCGGCATGGCTACACCTTC. The complete variable domain, with remaining parts taken from reference TRBV7-9 and TRBJ1-2, reads DTGVSQNPRHKITKRGQNVTFRCDPISEHNRLYWYRQTLGQGPEFLTYFQNEAQLEKSRLLSDRFSAERPKGSFSTLEIQRTEQGDSAMYLCASTPVTQGARHGYTFGSGTRLTVV.

The CDR3 protein is CASSLESGHTEAFF. The CDR3 DNA follows: TGTGCCAGCAGCTTAGAATCCGGTCACACTGAAGCTTTCTTT. V and J are TRBV7-2 and TRBJ1-1; no firm D call. CDR1 and CDR2 from the germline V gene are SGHTA and FQGNSA. V lost 1 base and J 3 bases, leaving 9 bases between the germline ends. The CDR3 extends over 14 amino acids.

The V gene is TRBV2, the J gene TRBJ2-7; 13 positions agree with TRBD2. Germline CDR1 reads SNHLY; CDR2 reads FYNNEI. The CDR3 length is 14 residues. J was trimmed by 7 bases and V by 4 bases; bases with no gene match: 4. The DNA for the CDR3 is TGTGCCAGCAGTGCACCGGGACTAGCGGGAGAGCAGTACTTC. Translated: CASSAPGLAGEQYF.

This chain joins TRBV9 and TRBJ2-1; 7 bases are a match to TRBD2. CDR1 and CDR2 from the germline V gene are SGDLS and YYNGEE. The CDR3 contains 15 residues. V lost 0 bases and J lost 2; bases outside the gene matches: 2. The DNA for the CDR3 is TGTGCCAGCAGCGTAGAACTAGCGACCTACAATGAGCAGTTCTTC. This translates into CASSVELATYNEQFF.

CDR3 nucleotide sequence: TGTGCCAGCTCACCAGGGGGCCACACTAATGAAAAACTGTTTTTT. Protein sequence: CASSPGGHTNEKLFF. The J gene is TRBJ1-4, the V gene TRBV18, with D perhaps TRBD1 (6 bases). The germline V gene encodes CDR1 KGHSH and CDR2 LQKENI. The V end was cut by 2 bases, the J end by 2 bases, with 9 bases between. This CDR3 is built from 15 residues.